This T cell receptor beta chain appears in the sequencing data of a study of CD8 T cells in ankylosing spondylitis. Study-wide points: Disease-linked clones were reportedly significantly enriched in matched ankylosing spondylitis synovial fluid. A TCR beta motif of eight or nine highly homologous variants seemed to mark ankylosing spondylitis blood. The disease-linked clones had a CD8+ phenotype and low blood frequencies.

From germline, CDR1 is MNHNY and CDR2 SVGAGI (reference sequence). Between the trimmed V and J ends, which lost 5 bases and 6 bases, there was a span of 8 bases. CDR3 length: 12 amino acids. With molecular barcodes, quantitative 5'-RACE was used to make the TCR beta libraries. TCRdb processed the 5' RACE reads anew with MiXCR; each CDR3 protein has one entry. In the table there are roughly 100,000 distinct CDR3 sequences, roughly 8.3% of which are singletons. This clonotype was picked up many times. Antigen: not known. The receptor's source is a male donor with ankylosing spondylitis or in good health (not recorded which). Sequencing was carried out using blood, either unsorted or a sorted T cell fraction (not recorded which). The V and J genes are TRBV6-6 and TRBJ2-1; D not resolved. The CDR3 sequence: CASSAVTNEQFF. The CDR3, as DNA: TGTGCCAGCAGTGCCGTGACCAATGAGCAGTTCTTC.